This paragraph reports one T cell receptor beta chain. Its specificity is unknown. V gave up 4 bases and J gave up 7 bases; unmatched junction bases: 6. From germline, CDR1 is SGHRS and CDR2 YFSETQ. The CDR3 contains 14 residues. In each sample, about 100,000 TCR templates were assayed. Libraries were prepared by immunoSEQ multiplex PCR; TCRdb keeps only in-frame clonotypes and omits some of them. The sample has under 95,000 clones, 94% seen once. These data come from a study of siplizumab effects on memory and regulatory T cells. Study-level results: An assignable phenotype, naive or memory, was missing from roughly 78-96% of proliferating CD4+ or CD8+ clones. Both greater diversity than memory cells and a major contribution to the alloresponse seemed to characterize naive T cells.

This TCR was sampled from a human donor in good health. The specimen was non-Treg CD4+ T cells sorted from blood. The V call is TRBV5-1, the J call TRBJ2-2; 8 positions agree with TRBD1. The CDR3 DNA reads TGCGCCAGCAGCCTTTGGACAGGGATCGGGGAGCTGTTTTTT. It codes for CASSLWTGIGELFF.